The sequence of this TCR beta chain was determined in a study of healthy donors' naive CD4 and CD8 T cells. This clonotype was picked up a small number of times. Each TCR library used around 500 ng of total RNA and a linear amplification protocol. Each CDR3 protein gets one entry after TCRdb re-called the reads with MiXCR. The sample records about 180,000 distinct CDR3 sequences, about four fifths being singletons. The germline V gene has CDR1 MGHDK and CDR2 SYGVNS. The CDR3 contains 14 residues. V dropped 5 bases and J dropped 1 base, with 11 bases sitting between them. Sequencing was done on a sample of naive CD4+ and CD8+ T cells sorted from blood, pooled from several donors. The genes are TRBV25-1 and TRBJ1-1; D is ambiguous. The receptor was derived from a pool of human donors in good health; the sample pools cells from several healthy donors. CDR3 bases: TGTGCCAGCAGTAGATCTCCGGGGAACACTGAAGCTTTCTTT. Translation gives CASSRSPGNTEAFF.